This T cell receptor beta chain was found in a study of T-cell reconstitution after alpha-beta-depleted transplantation in children. Whole-study results and caveats: Several hundred expanded graft clones reportedly gave rise to the alpha-beta T cells present about two months after transplant.

Concerning this clonotype itself: Its antigen is still unknown.

V lost 2 bases to trimming and J lost 1 base, with 9 bases between them. This CDR3 is 15 amino acids long. The germline V gene has CDR1 LNHDA and CDR2 SQIVND (reference sequence). During its preparation, the TCRbeta library received unique molecular identifiers. TCRdb independently ran MiXCR on the PCR reads; one entry per CDR3 protein. Here the sample spans approximately 31,000 distinct CDR3 sequences, roughly 6.5% being singletons. The sample was peripheral blood, taken 60 days after TCRalphabeta/CD19-depleted stem cell transplant. This chain connects TRBV19 to TRBJ1-5; the D gene is possibly TRBD1 (5 bases). This receptor was obtained from a child younger than two who had a stem cell transplant for acute myeloid leukemia, so the T cells may come from the graft donor. CDR3 residues: CASSIIKGSNQPQHF. CDR3 nucleotides: TGTGCCAGTAGTATAATCAAGGGGAGCAATCAGCCCCAGCATTTT.